The clone carrying this TCR beta chain came up a few times. The CDR3 has 16 amino acids. Trimming cost V 4 bases and J 4 bases, with 22 bases left between them. CDR1 SQVTM and CDR2 ANQGSEA come from the germline V gene. The data derive from a study of patients and donors after allogeneic stem cell transplantation. TCRdb called the RT-PCR reads again in MiXCR, with one record for every CDR3 protein. The sample includes about a million distinct CDR3 sequences, over 15% of them seen just once. The sequenced material came from blood, either unsorted or a sorted T cell fraction (not recorded which). The TCR comes from a human donor who was either an allogeneic HSCT recipient or a stem cell or donor lymphocyte infusion donor (not recorded which). It is not recorded whose cells these are; they may come from a transplant donor. V usage is TRBV29-1 and J usage is TRBJ1-1; maybe TRBD1 (6 bases). The CDR3 sequence: CSVGGVRGAGTTEAFF. The CDR3 DNA is TGCAGCGTTGGGGGGGTCAGGGGCGCAGGGACCACTGAAGCTTTCTTT.